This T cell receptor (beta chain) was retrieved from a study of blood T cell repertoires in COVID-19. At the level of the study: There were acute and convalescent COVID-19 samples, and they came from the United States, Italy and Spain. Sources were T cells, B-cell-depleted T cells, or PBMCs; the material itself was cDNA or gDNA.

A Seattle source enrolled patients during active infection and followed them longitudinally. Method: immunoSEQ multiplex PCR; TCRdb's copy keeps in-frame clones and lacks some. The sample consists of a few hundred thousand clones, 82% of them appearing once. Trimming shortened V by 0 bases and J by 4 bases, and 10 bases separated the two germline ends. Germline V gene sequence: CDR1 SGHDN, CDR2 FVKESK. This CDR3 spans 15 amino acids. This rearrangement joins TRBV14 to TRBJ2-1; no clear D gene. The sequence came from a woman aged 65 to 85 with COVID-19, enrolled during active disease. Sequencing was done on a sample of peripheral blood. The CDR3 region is CASSQDDLRYNEQFF. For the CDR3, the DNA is TGTGCCAGCAGCCAAGACGACTTAAGGTACAATGAGCAGTTCTTC.